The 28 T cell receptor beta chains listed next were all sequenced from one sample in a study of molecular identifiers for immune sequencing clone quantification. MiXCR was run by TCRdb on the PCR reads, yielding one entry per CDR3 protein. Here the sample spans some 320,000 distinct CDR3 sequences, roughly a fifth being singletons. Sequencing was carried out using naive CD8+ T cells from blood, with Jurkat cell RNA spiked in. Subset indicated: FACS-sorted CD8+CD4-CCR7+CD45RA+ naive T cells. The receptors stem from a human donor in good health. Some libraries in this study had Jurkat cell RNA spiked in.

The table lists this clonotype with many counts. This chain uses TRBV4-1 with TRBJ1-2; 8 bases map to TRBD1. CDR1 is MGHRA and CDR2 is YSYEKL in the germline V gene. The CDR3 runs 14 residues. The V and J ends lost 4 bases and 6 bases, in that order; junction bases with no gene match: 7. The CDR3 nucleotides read TGCGCCAGCAGCCTGGAGACAGGGGCGGATGGCTACACCTTC. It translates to CASSLETGADGYTF.

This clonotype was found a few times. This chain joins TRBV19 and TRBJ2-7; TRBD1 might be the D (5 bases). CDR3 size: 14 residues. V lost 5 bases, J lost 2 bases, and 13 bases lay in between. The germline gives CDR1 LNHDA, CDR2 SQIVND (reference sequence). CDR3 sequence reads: CASSLFAGTYEQYF. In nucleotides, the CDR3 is TGTGCCAGTAGTCTTTTCGCAGGGACCTACGAGCAGTACTTC.

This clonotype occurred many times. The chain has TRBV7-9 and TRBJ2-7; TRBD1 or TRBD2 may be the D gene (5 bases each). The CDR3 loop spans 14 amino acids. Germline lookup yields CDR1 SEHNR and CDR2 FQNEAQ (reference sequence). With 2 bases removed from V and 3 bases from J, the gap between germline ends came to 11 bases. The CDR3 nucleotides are TGTGCCAGCAGCTTAAGGGACGGACTCTACGAGCAGTACTTC. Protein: CASSLRDGLYEQYF.

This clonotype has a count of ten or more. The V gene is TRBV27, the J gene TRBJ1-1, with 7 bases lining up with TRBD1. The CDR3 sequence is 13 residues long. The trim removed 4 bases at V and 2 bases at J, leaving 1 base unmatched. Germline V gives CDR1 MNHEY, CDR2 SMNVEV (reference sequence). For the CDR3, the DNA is TGTGCCAGCAGTTGGACAGGAAACACTGAAGCTTTCTTT. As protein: CASSWTGNTEAFF.

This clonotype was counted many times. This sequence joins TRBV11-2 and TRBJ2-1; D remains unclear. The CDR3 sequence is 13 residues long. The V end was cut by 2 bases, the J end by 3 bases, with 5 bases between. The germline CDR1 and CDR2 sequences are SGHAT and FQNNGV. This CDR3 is CASSLQNYNEQFF. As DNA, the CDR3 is TGTGCCAGCAGCTTACAGAACTACAATGAGCAGTTCTTC.

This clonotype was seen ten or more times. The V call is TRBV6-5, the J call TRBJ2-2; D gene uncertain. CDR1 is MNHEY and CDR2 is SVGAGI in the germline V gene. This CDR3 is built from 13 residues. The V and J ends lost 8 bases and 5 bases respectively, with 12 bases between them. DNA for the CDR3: TGTGCCAGCCAACGGTATAGGACCGGGGAGCTGTTTTTT. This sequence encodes CASQRYRTGELFF.

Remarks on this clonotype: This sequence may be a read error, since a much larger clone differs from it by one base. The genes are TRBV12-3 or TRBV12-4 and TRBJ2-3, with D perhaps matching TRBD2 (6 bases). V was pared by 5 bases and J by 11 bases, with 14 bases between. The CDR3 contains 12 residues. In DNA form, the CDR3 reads TGTGCCAGCAGTCCCGGGACTGGCAGGCAGTATTTT. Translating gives CASSPGTGRQYF.

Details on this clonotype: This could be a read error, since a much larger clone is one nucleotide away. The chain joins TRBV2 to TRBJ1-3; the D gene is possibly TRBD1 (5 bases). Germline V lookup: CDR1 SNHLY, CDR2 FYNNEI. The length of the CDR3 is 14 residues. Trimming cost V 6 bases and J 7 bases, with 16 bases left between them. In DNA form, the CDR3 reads TGTGCCAGCAGAGTCAGGAGGCCAGGGAACACCATATATTTT. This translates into CASRVRRPGNTIYF.

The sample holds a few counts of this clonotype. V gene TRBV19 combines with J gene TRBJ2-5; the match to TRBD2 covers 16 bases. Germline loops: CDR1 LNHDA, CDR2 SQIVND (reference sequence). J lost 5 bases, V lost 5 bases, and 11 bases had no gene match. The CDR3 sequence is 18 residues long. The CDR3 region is CASSPGLAGGPRSETQYF. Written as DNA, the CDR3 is TGTGCCAGTAGTCCGGGACTAGCGGGGGGGCCAAGAAGCGAGACCCAGTACTTC. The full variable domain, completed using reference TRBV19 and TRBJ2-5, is DGGITQSPKYLFRKEGQNVTLSCEQNLNHDAMYWYRQDPGQGLRLIYYSQIVNDFQKGDIAEGYSVSREKKESFPLTVTSAQKNPTAFYLCASSPGLAGGPRSETQYFGPGTRLLVL.

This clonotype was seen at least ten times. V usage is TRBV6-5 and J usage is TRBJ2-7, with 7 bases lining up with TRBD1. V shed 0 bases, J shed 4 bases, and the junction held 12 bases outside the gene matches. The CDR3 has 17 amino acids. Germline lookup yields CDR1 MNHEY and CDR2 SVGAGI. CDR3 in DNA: TGTGCCAGCAGTTACTCGGGTGTCGACAGGGTAACGTACGAGCAGTACTTC. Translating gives CASSYSGVDRVTYEQYF.

CDR3 coding DNA: TGCAGCGCTGGGGGGGGGACCCACTCCTACGAGCAGTACTTC. This encodes CSAGGGTHSYEQYF. The V call is TRBV29-1, the J call TRBJ2-7, with 7 bases that match TRBD2. The length of the CDR3 is 14 residues. Germline values: CDR1 SQVTM, CDR2 ANQGSEA. V was pared by 7 bases and J by 0 bases, with 9 bases of the junction left unmatched.

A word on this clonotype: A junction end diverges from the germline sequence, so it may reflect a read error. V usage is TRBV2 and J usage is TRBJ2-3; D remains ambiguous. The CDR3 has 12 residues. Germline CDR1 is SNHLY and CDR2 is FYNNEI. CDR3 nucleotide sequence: TGTGCCAGCATTGGCAGTACAGATGCGCAGTATTTT. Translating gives CASIGSTDAQYF.

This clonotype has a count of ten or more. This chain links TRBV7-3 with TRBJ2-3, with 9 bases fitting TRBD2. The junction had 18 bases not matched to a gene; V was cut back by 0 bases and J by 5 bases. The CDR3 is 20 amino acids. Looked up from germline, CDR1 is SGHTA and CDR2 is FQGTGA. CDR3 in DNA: TGTGCCAGCAGCTTAACTTTTGGTGACGGACTAGCGCTGAAGGGAGATACGCAGTATTTT. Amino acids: CASSLTFGDGLALKGDTQYF.

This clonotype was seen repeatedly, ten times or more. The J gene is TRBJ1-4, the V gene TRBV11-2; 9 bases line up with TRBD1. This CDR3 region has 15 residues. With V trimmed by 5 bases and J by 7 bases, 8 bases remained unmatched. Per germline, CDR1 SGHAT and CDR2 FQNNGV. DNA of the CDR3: TGTGCCAGCAGCCCAGCCGGGACAGGGTCTGAAAAACTGTTTTTT. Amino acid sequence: CASSPAGTGSEKLFF. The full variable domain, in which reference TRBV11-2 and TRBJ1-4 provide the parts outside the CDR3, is EAGVAQSPRYKIIEKRQSVAFWCNPISGHATLYWYQQILGQGPKLLIQFQNNGVVDDSQLPKDRFSAERLKGVDSTLKIQPAKLEDSAVYLCASSPAGTGSEKLFFGSGTQLSVL.

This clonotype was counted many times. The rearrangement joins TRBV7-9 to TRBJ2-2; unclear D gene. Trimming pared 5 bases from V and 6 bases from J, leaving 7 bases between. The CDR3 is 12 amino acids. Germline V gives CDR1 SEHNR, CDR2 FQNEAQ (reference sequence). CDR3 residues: CASSLLSGELFF. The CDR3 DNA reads TGTGCCAGCAGCCTTCTCTCCGGGGAGCTGTTTTTT.

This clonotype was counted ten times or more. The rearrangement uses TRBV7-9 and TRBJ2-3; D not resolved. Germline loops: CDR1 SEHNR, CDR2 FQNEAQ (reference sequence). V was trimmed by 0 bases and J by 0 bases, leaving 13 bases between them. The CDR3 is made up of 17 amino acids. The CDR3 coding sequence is TGTGCCAGCAGCTTAGCGCTTCGACATTTTAGCACAGATACGCAGTATTTT. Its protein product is CASSLALRHFSTDTQYF.

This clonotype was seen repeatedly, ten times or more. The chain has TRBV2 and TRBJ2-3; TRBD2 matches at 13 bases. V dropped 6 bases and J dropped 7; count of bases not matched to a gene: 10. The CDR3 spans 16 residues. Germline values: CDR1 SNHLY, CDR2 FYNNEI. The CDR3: CASRAGTSGILYTQYF. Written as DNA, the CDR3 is TGTGCCAGCAGGGCCGGGACTAGCGGGATCCTCTATACGCAGTATTTT. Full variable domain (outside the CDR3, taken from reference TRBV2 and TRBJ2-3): EPEVTQTPSHQVTQMGQEVILRCVPISNHLYFYWYRQILGQKVEFLVSFYNNEISEKSEIFDDQFSVERPDGSNFTLKIRSTKLEDSAMYFCASRAGTSGILYTQYFGPGTRLTVL.

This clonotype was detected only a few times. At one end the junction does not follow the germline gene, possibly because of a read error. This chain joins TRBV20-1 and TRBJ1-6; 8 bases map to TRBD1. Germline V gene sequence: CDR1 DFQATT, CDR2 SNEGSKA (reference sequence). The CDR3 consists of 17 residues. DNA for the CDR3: TGCAGTGCTGGAGACACAGGGGGAGGCTCCTATAATTCACCCCTCCACTTT. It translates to CSAGDTGGGSYNSPLHF.

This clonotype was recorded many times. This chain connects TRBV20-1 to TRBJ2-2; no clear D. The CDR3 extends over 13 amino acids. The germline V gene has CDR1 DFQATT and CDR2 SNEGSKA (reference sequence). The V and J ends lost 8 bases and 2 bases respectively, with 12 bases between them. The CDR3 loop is CSPLGPNTGELFF. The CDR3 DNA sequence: TGCAGTCCCCTGGGCCCCAACACCGGGGAGCTGTTTTTT.

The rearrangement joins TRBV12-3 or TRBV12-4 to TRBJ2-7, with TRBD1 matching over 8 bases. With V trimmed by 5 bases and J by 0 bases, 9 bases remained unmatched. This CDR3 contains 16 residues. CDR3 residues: CASSASWDRYSYEQYF. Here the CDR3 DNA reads TGTGCCAGCAGTGCCTCCTGGGACAGGTACTCCTACGAGCAGTACTTC.

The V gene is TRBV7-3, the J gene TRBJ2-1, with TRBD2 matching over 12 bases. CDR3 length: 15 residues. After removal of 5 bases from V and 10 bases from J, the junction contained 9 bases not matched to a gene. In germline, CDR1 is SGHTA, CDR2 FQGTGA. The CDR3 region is CASSPQTSGRREQFF. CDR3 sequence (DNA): TGTGCCAGCAGCCCCCAGACTAGCGGGAGACGCGAGCAGTTCTTC.

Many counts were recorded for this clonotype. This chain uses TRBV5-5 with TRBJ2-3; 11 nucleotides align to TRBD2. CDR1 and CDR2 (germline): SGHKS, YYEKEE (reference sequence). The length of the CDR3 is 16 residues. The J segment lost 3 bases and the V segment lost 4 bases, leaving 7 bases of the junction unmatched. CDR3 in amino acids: CASSPTSGRVTDTQYF. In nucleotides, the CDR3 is TGTGCCAGCAGCCCCACTAGCGGGAGAGTTACAGATACGCAGTATTTT.

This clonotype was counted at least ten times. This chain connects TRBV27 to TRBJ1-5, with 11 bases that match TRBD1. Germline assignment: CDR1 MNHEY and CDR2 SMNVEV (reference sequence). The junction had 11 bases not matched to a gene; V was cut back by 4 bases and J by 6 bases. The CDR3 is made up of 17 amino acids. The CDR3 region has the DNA TGTGCCAGCAGTTCCGGCGCCGGGACAGGGGGGGTTCAGCCCCAGCATTTT. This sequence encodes CASSSGAGTGGVQPQHF.

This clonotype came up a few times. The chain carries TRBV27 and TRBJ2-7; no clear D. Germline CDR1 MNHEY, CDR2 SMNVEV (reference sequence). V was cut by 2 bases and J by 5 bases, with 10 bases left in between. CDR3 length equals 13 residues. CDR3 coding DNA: TGTGCCAGCAGTTTAGGGGTTTTAAACGAGCAGTACTTC. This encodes CASSLGVLNEQYF.

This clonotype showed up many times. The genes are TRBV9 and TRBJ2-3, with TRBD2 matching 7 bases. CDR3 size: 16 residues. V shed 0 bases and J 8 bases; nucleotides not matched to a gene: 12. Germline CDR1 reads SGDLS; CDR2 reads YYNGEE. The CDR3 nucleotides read TGTGCCAGCAGCGTAGAGGCTGGAGCGGGACTGGCTACGCAGTATTTT. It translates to CASSVEAGAGLATQYF.

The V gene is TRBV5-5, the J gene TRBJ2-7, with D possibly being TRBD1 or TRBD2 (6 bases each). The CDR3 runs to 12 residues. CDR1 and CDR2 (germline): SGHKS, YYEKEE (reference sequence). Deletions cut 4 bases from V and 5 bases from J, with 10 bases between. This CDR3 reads CASSEGGHEQYF. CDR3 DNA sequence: TGTGCCAGCAGCGAGGGGGGACACGAGCAGTACTTC.

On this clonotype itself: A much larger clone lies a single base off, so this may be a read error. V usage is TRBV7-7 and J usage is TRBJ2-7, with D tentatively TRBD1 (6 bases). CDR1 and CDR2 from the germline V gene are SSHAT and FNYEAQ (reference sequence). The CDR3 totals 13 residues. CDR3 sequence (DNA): TGTGCCAGCAACTTAATCGAGGGGGACGAGCAGTACTTC. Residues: CASNLIEGDEQYF.

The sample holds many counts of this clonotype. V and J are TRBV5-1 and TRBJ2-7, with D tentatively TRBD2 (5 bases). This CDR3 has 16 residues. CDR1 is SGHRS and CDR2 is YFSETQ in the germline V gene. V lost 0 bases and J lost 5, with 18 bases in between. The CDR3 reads CASSLASLQIGDEQYF. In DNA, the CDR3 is TGCGCCAGCAGCTTGGCTTCGCTGCAAATCGGGGACGAGCAGTACTTC.